The clone carrying this TCR beta chain occurred once. The CDR3 totals 16 residues. CDR1 is SGHAT, CDR2 FQNNGV, per germline. V dropped 5 bases and J dropped 0 bases, with 14 bases sitting between them. MiXCR was run by TCRdb on the 5' RACE reads, yielding one entry per CDR3 protein. The sample yields some 80,000 distinct CDR3 sequences, around 12% seen once. The sample is drawn from a study of early T cells in non-severe SARS-CoV-2 infection. The chain is built from TRBV11-2 and TRBJ2-1; no clear D. The sample consisted of whole blood. The receptor comes from an adult who was a healthcare worker with PCR-confirmed SARS-CoV-2 infection or an uninfected control (not recorded which). The CDR3 DNA sequence: TGTGCCAGCAGCCCCTACGGCCCCAGCTCCTACAATGAGCAGTTCTTC. The encoded protein is CASSPYGPSSYNEQFF.